The 21 T cell receptor beta chains given below trace back to one sample, sequenced in a study of cytomegalovirus exposure and HLA in healthy donors. A multiplex PCR was run with 60 Vbeta primers and 13 Jbeta primers. Libraries were prepared by immunoSEQ multiplex PCR; TCRdb keeps only in-frame clonotypes and omits some of them. The table shows about 140,000 clones, with more than 60% occurring only once. Sequencing used PBMCs. These receptors were obtained from a man in his forties or fifties in good health and CMV-seronegative.

V and J are TRBV7-2 and TRBJ2-7; TRBD2 is a possible D gene (7 bases). V was clipped by 1 base and J by 8 bases, with 27 bases between them. Germline V gene lookup returns CDR1 SGHTA and CDR2 FQGNSA. The CDR3 covers 18 residues. The DNA for the CDR3 is TGTGCCAGCAGCTTAGGTGCCGGGGGGCCCAAGGGTCTTAGGAAGCAGTACTTC. Protein: CASSLGAGGPKGLRKQYF.

V and J are TRBV5-4 and TRBJ1-6; 8 bases are shared with TRBD1. The V gene end was trimmed by 4 bases and the J gene end by 7 bases; junction bases not matched to a gene: 10. This CDR3 spans 16 amino acids. Germline assignment: CDR1 SGHNT and CDR2 YYREEE (reference sequence). The CDR3 is CASSPGTGQANSPLHF. DNA for the CDR3: TGTGCCAGCAGCCCTGGGACAGGTCAGGCCAATTCACCCCTCCACTTT.

The rearrangement joins TRBV5-4 to TRBJ2-5, with 9 bases aligning to TRBD1. The CDR3 is 14 residues long. Per germline, CDR1 SGHNT and CDR2 YYREEE (reference sequence). V lost 4 bases and J lost 3; bases outside the gene matches: 4. The CDR3 DNA reads as TGTGCCAGCAGCGAGGGACAGGGAAAAGAGACCCAGTACTTC. Translation gives CASSEGQGKETQYF.

The chain links TRBV13 to TRBJ2-7; TRBD1 aligns across 7 bases. The CDR3 contains 17 residues. CDR1 PRHDT and CDR2 FYEKMQ come from the germline V gene (reference sequence). Trimming cost V 4 bases and J 0 bases; bases outside gene matches: 12. In nucleotides, the CDR3 is TGTGCCAGCAGCTCTCGAGACGGGACAGCTTTCTCCTACGAGCAGTACTTC. Protein: CASSSRDGTAFSYEQYF.

This chain uses TRBV6-6 with TRBJ1-5, with 9 bases lining up with TRBD1. V trimming: 5 bases; J trimming: 6 bases; junction bases outside the gene matches: 5. CDR1 and CDR2 from the germline V gene are MNHNY and SVGAGI (reference sequence). The CDR3 runs to 14 residues. This CDR3 reads CASSLGTGSQPQHF. In nucleotides, the CDR3 is TGTGCCAGCAGTCTAGGGACAGGGTCTCAGCCCCAGCATTTT.

Only a few counts were recorded for this clone. V gene TRBV27 combines with J gene TRBJ2-1; maybe TRBD2 (5 bases). Germline values: CDR1 MNHEY, CDR2 SMNVEV (reference sequence). The V gene lost 3 bases and the J gene lost 4 bases, with 10 bases spanning the gap. The CDR3 sequence is 14 residues long. The CDR3 sequence: CASSFGGVYNEQFF. CDR3 coding DNA: TGTGCCAGCAGTTTCGGAGGTGTTTACAATGAGCAGTTCTTC.

To note about this clone: Distinct nucleotide sequences in the sample also encode this CDR3. V and J are TRBV7-3 and TRBJ1-6, with 8 bases lining up with TRBD1. CDR1 is SGHTA, CDR2 FQGTGA, per germline. V lost 4 bases, J lost 7 bases, and 3 bases stayed unmatched. The CDR3 has 14 residues. The CDR3 loop is CASSSGQGNSPLHF. The CDR3, as DNA: TGTGCCAGCAGCTCCGGACAGGGCAATTCACCCCTCCACTTT.

V is TRBV5-4 and J is TRBJ2-4; possibly TRBD1 for D (6 bases). V was trimmed by 3 bases and J by 9 bases, leaving 19 bases between them. The CDR3 length is 15 residues. The germline V gene has CDR1 SGHNT and CDR2 YYREEE (reference sequence). The DNA of the CDR3 is TGTGCCAGCAGCTCCGGATTTGCAGGGGACGGCATTCAGTACTTC. This gives the protein CASSSGFAGDGIQYF. The entire variable domain, with the rest obtained from reference TRBV5-4 and TRBJ2-4, is as follows: ETGVTQSPTHLIKTRGQQVTLRCSSQSGHNTVSWYQQALGQGPQFIFQYYREEENGRGNFPPRFSGLQFPNYSSELNVNALELDDSALYLCASSSGFAGDGIQYFGAGTRLSVL.

V gene TRBV11-2 combines with J gene TRBJ1-2; maybe TRBD1 (5 bases). V was clipped by 6 bases and J by 5 bases, with 16 bases between them. CDR1 SGHAT and CDR2 FQNNGV come from the germline V gene. The CDR3 runs 14 residues. Written as DNA, the CDR3 is TGTGCCAGCAGATTGGTGGGGGGAAAGTATGGCTACACCTTC. It specifies CASRLVGGKYGYTF.

The CDR3 loop is CASSLDRGLNSPLHF. The CDR3 DNA reads TGTGCCAGCAGCTTAGACAGGGGGCTTAATTCACCCCTCCACTTT. The chain carries TRBV5-4 and TRBJ1-6, with 10 bases fitting TRBD1. CDR1 SGHNT and CDR2 YYREEE come from the germline V gene (reference sequence). V shed 2 bases, J shed 6 bases, and the junction held 2 bases outside the gene matches. The CDR3 extends over 15 amino acids.

This chain uses TRBV6-4 with TRBJ2-2; TRBD1 aligns across 8 bases. The V gene end was trimmed by 7 bases and the J gene end by 3 bases; junction bases not matched to a gene: 10. Germline lookup yields CDR1 MRHNA and CDR2 SNTAGT. The CDR3 contains 16 residues. The CDR3 loop reads CASKDGQGFDTGELFF. The CDR3 nucleotides read TGTGCCAGCAAAGACGGACAGGGATTCGACACCGGGGAGCTGTTTTTT.

The chain employs TRBV11-2 and TRBJ2-1; D may be TRBD2 (5 bases). CDR3 length: 14 amino acids. The V end lost 2 bases, the J end lost 9 bases, and 14 bases lay between the germline ends. The germline V gene encodes CDR1 SGHAT and CDR2 FQNNGV. Written as DNA, the CDR3 is TGTGCCAGCAGCTTACCAGCGGCCCGGTGTGAGCAGTTCTTC. Its translation: CASSLPAARCEQFF.

The chain joins TRBV4-1 to TRBJ1-1, with a weak D call TRBD1 (5 bases). With 7 bases removed from V and 11 bases from J, the gap between germline ends came to 20 bases. CDR3 length: 13 amino acids. Germline V CDR1 and CDR2: MGHRA, YSYEKL. The CDR3 nucleotides read TGCGCCAGCACGGGCCCCGACAGACGTGAGGCTTTCTTT. This translates into CASTGPDRREAFF.

The rearrangement links TRBV19 to TRBJ1-4; D is possibly TRBD1 (5 bases). Deletions cut 5 bases from V and 6 bases from J, with 13 bases between. The CDR3 is 14 residues long. Germline loops: CDR1 LNHDA, CDR2 SQIVND (reference sequence). CDR3 in amino acids: CASSWAAGDEKLFF. The CDR3 DNA reads TGTGCCAGTAGTTGGGCCGCGGGGGATGAAAAACTGTTTTTT.

J is TRBJ2-7 and V is TRBV11-2, with a weak D call TRBD2 (6 bases). From germline, CDR1 is SGHAT and CDR2 FQNNGV. Trimming pared 5 bases from V and 5 bases from J, leaving 10 bases between. The CDR3 totals 12 residues. CDR3 protein: CASSGGYHEQYF. In DNA, the CDR3 is TGTGCCAGCAGCGGGGGGTACCACGAGCAGTACTTC.

V usage is TRBV2 and J usage is TRBJ2-4, with a weak D call TRBD1 (6 bases). The germline CDR1 and CDR2 sequences are SNHLY and FYNNEI. Trimming removed 10 bases from V and 3 bases from J, with 25 bases in between. The CDR3 consists of 17 residues. In DNA, the CDR3 is TGTGCCATCACGACAGGACAGCGTTGGTGGGACAAAAACATTCAGTACTTC. Protein product: CAITTGQRWWDKNIQYF.

The rearrangement uses TRBV30 and TRBJ1-1; D gene ambiguous. The CDR3 consists of 12 residues. Per germline, CDR1 GTSNPN and CDR2 SVGIG (reference sequence). Trimming took 1 base from V and 8 from J, leaving 11 bases between them. As DNA, the CDR3 is TGTGCCTGGAGTGACGAGCGTCGGGAAGCTTTCTTT. Encoded protein: CAWSDERREAFF. The full variable domain, completed using reference TRBV30 and TRBJ1-1, is SQTIHQWPATLVQPVGSPLSLECTVEGTSNPNLYWYRQAAGRGLQLLFYSVGIGQISSEVPQNLSASRPQDRQFILSSKKLLLSDSGFYLCAWSDERREAFFGQGTRLTVV.

CDR3 in amino acids: CASSLDTESYGYTF. As DNA, the CDR3 is TGTGCCAGCAGCTTGGACACGGAGTCTTATGGCTACACCTTC. This chain joins TRBV5-4 and TRBJ1-2; D remains unclear. V lost 0 bases, J lost 5 bases, and 11 bases lay in between. CDR3 length: 14 amino acids. CDR1 and CDR2 (germline): SGHNT, YYREEE (reference sequence).

The gene calls are TRBV6-1 and TRBJ2-5; maybe TRBD2 (5 bases). V lost 4 bases and J 2 bases, leaving 14 bases between the germline ends. CDR3 length: 15 residues. CDR1 and CDR2 (germline): MNHNS, SASEGT. The CDR3 DNA sequence: TGTGCCAGCAGTGGTGGACTGATCAAACAAGAGACCCAGTACTTC. It encodes CASSGGLIKQETQYF.

The V call is TRBV7-9, the J call TRBJ2-2; D may be TRBD2 (5 bases). The ends were cut back, 5 bases at V and 2 bases at J, with 9 bases in the middle. CDR3 length: 14 amino acids. Germline-derived CDR1 and CDR2 are SEHNR and FQNEAQ (reference sequence). The CDR3 sequence is CASSPSGNTGELFF. As DNA, the CDR3 is TGTGCCAGCAGCCCGAGCGGAAACACCGGGGAGCTGTTTTTT.

The chain couples TRBV18 to TRBJ2-7; 9 nucleotides agree with TRBD2. CDR3 length equals 16 residues. Germline V gene lookup returns CDR1 KGHSH and CDR2 LQKENI. J was trimmed by 2 bases and V by 0 bases; bases with no gene match: 5. CDR3 in DNA: TGTGCCAGCTCACCACCTTTCAGCGGGGGGACCTACGAGCAGTACTTC. It yields the protein CASSPPFSGGTYEQYF.